These 13 T cell receptor beta chains share one sample of origin, sequenced in a study of post-analysis software for immune sequencing data. Prepared libraries of TCR beta cDNA carried unique molecular identifiers. One entry per CDR3 protein, called by TCRdb with MiXCR from the PCR reads. Of 350,000 to 500,000 distinct CDR3 sequences detected, 30% to 40% appear once; the ten largest clones hold about 7.6%. For these TCRs, the target antigens are not known. General study findings and limits: Five or six TRBV segments, TRBV5-6, TRBV5-1 and TRBV20-1 among them, were found more frequent in patients than controls.

Sequencing was done on a sample of blood. The receptors stem from a girl aged 2 to 10 with multiple sclerosis.

The gene calls are TRBV6-5 and TRBJ1-1; D gene uncertain. The CDR3 has 16 amino acids. CDR1 MNHEY and CDR2 SVGAGI come from the germline V gene. Trimming took 2 bases from V and 0 from J, leaving 13 bases between them. This CDR3 is CASSYDAPRLNTEAFF. Written as DNA, the CDR3 is TGTGCCAGCAGTTACGATGCCCCCAGACTGAACACTGAAGCTTTCTTT.

This clonotype was seen a few times. The chain combines TRBV29-1 with TRBJ2-4; maybe TRBD2 (6 bases). The germline V gene encodes CDR1 SQVTM and CDR2 ANQGSEA. V was clipped by 2 bases and J by 8 bases, with 13 bases between them. The CDR3 sequence is 13 residues long. The CDR3 reads CSVESGGTDIQYF. In DNA form, the CDR3 reads TGCAGCGTTGAATCCGGGGGTACGGACATTCAGTACTTC.

The chain carries TRBV25-1 and TRBJ1-6; 9 bases line up with TRBD1. The germline CDR1 and CDR2 sequences are MGHDK and SYGVNS. This CDR3 is built from 15 residues. Trimming removed 4 bases from V and 7 bases from J; junction bases left unmatched: 5. CDR3 coding DNA: TGTGCCAGCAGTGCCCCCGGGACAGGGAATTCACCCCTCCACTTT. This gives the protein CASSAPGTGNSPLHF.

There are a few counts of this clonotype. The chain has TRBV7-2 and TRBJ2-5; 7 nucleotides agree with TRBD1. With V trimmed by 2 bases and J by 6 bases, 6 bases remained unmatched. Germline loops: CDR1 SGHTA, CDR2 FQGNSA. The CDR3 extends over 14 amino acids. As DNA, the CDR3 is TGTGCCAGCAGCTTAACCTCAGGGGGTCAGACCCAGTACTTC. Translated, it gives CASSLTSGGQTQYF.

The V and J genes are TRBV6-5 and TRBJ2-1; D is uncertain. Trimming removed 2 bases at V and 4 bases at J, with 15 bases between. The CDR3 spans 16 residues. Germline CDR1 and CDR2: MNHEY and SVGAGI. The CDR3 protein is CASSYSIPPSYNEQFF. The DNA of the CDR3 is TGTGCCAGCAGTTACAGCATCCCCCCTTCATACAATGAGCAGTTCTTC.

This clonotype was observed a handful of times. The genes are TRBV4-1 and TRBJ2-1; the D gene is possibly TRBD1 (6 bases). The CDR3 has 15 amino acids. Germline V gives CDR1 MGHRA, CDR2 YSYEKL. Trimming pared 0 bases from V and 7 bases from J, leaving 13 bases between. CDR3 residues: CASSQDPGETNEQFF. The CDR3 DNA reads as TGCGCCAGCAGCCAAGATCCAGGGGAAACGAATGAGCAGTTCTTC.

The V gene is TRBV20-1, the J gene TRBJ2-1; 7 bases line up with TRBD2. Looked up from germline, CDR1 is DFQATT and CDR2 is SNEGSKA (reference sequence). The CDR3 consists of 13 residues. V was pared by 0 bases and J by 7 bases, with 3 bases of the junction left unmatched. The CDR3 region is CSARDQRDNEQFF. The CDR3 DNA is TGCAGTGCTAGAGACCAGCGGGATAATGAGCAGTTCTTC.

The chain uses TRBV18 and TRBJ2-1; weak D call: TRBD1 (5 bases). CDR1 KGHSH and CDR2 LQKENI come from the germline V gene. The CDR3 consists of 15 residues. V was trimmed by 5 bases and J by 3 bases, leaving 14 bases between them. CDR3 in amino acids: CASSGAGYNYNEQFF. The CDR3 DNA reads as TGTGCCAGCTCAGGGGCTGGCTACAACTACAATGAGCAGTTCTTC.

The sample holds a few counts of this clonotype. The V call is TRBV10-3, the J call TRBJ2-3; no reliable D call. The CDR3 is 13 amino acids. V was shortened by 5 bases and J by 0 bases, with 6 bases between the two germline ends. Per germline, CDR1 ENHRY and CDR2 SYGVKD. The DNA for the CDR3 is TGTGCCATCAGTACAGAGAGCACAGATACGCAGTATTTT. Translating gives CAISTESTDTQYF.

This chain joins TRBV28 and TRBJ2-7, with a weak D call TRBD2 (7 bases). In germline, CDR1 is MDHEN, CDR2 SYDVKM. V lost 8 bases and J 2 bases, leaving 19 bases between the germline ends. The CDR3 is 15 amino acids. In nucleotides, the CDR3 is TGTGCCAGCGTGGGTTGGGGGGGGCTACCCTACGAGCAGTACTTC. Residues: CASVGWGGLPYEQYF. The full variable domain, in which reference TRBV28 and TRBJ2-7 provide the parts outside the CDR3, is DVKVTQSSRYLVKRTGEKVFLECVQDMDHENMFWYRQDPGLGLRLIYFSYDVKMKEKGDIPEGYSVSREKKERFSLILESASTNQTSMYLCASVGWGGLPYEQYFGPGTRLTVT.

This chain connects TRBV18 to TRBJ2-7; 11 bases line up with TRBD1. Unmatched junction bases numbered 11, after V lost 8 bases and J lost 5 bases. The CDR3 runs 15 residues. In germline, CDR1 is KGHSH, CDR2 LQKENI. For the CDR3, the DNA is TGTGCCAGCCATCGGGCCGGGACAGGGGGAAACGAGCAGTACTTC. The encoded protein is CASHRAGTGGNEQYF.

This clonotype showed up just once. This chain connects TRBV7-9 to TRBJ2-3, with 9 bases matching TRBD1. The CDR3 has 16 residues. Germline V gene sequence: CDR1 SEHNR, CDR2 FQNEAQ (reference sequence). Unmatched junction bases numbered 8, after V lost 5 bases and J lost 2 bases. In DNA, the CDR3 is TGTGCCAGCAGCCGAGAGACAGGGGGATTCACAGATACGCAGTATTTT. This gives the protein CASSRETGGFTDTQYF. Filled out from reference TRBV7-9 and TRBJ2-3, the complete variable domain reads DTGVSQNPRHKITKRGQNVTFRCDPISEHNRLYWYRQTLGQGPEFLTYFQNEAQLEKSRLLSDRFSAERPKGSFSTLEIQRTEQGDSAMYLCASSRETGGFTDTQYFGPGTRLTVL.

The V call is TRBV6-1, the J call TRBJ1-2; TRBD1 is a possible D gene (6 bases). Trimming stripped 6 bases from V and 5 bases from J, with 22 bases between. Per germline, CDR1 MNHNS and CDR2 SASEGT. The CDR3 loop spans 16 amino acids. CDR3 in amino acids: CASSLWGEGGIYGYTF. CDR3 DNA: TGTGCCAGCAGCCTGTGGGGGGAAGGGGGGATATATGGCTACACCTTC.